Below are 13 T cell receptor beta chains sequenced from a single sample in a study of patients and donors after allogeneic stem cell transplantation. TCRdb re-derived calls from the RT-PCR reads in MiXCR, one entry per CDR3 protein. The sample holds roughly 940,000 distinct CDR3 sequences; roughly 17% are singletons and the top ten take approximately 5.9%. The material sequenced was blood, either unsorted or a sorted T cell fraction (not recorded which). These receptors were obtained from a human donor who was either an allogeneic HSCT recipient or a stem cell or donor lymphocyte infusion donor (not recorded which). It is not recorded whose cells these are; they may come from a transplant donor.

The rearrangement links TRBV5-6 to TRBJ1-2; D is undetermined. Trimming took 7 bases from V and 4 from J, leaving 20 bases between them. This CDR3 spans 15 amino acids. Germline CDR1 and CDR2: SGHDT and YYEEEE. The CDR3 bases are TGTGCCAGCGTAGCCGGGCCTCCTTATGGCTATGGCTACACCTTC. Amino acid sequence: CASVAGPPYGYGYTF. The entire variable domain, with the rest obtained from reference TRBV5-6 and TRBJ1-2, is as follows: DAGVTQSPTHLIKTRGQQVTLRCSPKSGHDTVSWYQQALGQGPQFIFQYYEEEERQRGNFPDRFSGHQFPNYSSELNVNALLLGDSALYLCASVAGPPYGYGYTFGSGTRLTVV.

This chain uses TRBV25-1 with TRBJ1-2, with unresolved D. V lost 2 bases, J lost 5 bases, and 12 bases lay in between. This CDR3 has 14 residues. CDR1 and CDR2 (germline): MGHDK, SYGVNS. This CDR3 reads CASSETPGLYGYTF. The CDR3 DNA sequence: TGTGCCAGCAGTGAAACACCTGGTTTATATGGCTACACCTTC.

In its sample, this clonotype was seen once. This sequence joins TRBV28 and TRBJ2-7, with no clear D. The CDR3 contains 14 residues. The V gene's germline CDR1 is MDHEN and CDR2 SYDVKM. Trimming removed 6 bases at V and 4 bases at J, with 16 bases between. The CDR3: CASRSYDPAYEQYF. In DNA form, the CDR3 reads TGTGCCAGCAGAAGTTACGACCCCGCATACGAGCAGTACTTC.

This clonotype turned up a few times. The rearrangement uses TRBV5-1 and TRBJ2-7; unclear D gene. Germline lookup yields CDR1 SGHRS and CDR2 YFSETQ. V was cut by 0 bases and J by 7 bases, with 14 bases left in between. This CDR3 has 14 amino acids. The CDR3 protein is CASSLDGPMGEQYF. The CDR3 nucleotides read TGCGCCAGCAGCTTGGATGGCCCCATGGGTGAGCAGTACTTC.

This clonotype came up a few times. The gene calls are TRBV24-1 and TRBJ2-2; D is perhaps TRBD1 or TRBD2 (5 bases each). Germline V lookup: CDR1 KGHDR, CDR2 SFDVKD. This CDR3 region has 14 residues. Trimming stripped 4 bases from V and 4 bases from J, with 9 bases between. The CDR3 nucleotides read TGTGCCACCAGTGAGACTGGGGGCACCGGGGAGCTGTTTTTT. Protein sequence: CATSETGGTGELFF.

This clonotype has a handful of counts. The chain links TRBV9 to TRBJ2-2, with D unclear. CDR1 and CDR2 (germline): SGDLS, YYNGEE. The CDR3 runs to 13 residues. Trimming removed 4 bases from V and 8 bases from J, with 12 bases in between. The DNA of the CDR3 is TGTGCCAGCAGCCCGTACACGGGTGGGGAGCTGTTTTTT. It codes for CASSPYTGGELFF.

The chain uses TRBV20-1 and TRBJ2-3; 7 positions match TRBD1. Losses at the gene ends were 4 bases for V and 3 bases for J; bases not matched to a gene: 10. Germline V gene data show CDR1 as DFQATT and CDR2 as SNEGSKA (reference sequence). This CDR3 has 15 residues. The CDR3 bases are TGCAGTGCTACCCGAGGGGGCTACGGGACAGATACGCAGTATTTT. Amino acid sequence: CSATRGGYGTDTQYF.

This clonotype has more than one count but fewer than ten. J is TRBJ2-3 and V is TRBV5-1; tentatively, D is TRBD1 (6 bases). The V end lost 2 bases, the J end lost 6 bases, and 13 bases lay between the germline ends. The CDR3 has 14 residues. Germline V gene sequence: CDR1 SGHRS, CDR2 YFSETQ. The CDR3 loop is CASSLVRGSDTQYF. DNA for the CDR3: TGCGCCAGCAGCTTAGTCAGGGGTAGCGATACGCAGTATTTT. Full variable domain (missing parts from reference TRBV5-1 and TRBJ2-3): KAGVTQTPRYLIKTRGQQVTLSCSPISGHRSVSWYQQTPGQGLQFLFEYFSETQRNKGNFPGRFSGRQFSNSRSEMNVSTLELGDSALYLCASSLVRGSDTQYFGPGTRLTVL.

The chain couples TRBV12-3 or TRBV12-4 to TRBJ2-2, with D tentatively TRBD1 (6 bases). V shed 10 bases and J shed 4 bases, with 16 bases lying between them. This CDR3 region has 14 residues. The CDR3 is CANTYGTRTGELFF. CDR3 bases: TGTGCCAACACTTACGGGACACGCACCGGGGAGCTGTTTTTT.

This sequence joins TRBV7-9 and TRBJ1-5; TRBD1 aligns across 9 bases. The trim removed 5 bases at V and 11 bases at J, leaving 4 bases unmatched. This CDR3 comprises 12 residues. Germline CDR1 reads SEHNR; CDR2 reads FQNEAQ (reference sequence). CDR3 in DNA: TGTGCCAGCAGCGCCCGACAGGGGGCCCAGCATTTT. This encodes CASSARQGAQHF. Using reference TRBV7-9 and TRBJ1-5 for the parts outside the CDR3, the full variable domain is DTGVSQNPRHKITKRGQNVTFRCDPISEHNRLYWYRQTLGQGPEFLTYFQNEAQLEKSRLLSDRFSAERPKGSFSTLEIQRTEQGDSAMYLCASSARQGAQHFGDGTRLSIL.

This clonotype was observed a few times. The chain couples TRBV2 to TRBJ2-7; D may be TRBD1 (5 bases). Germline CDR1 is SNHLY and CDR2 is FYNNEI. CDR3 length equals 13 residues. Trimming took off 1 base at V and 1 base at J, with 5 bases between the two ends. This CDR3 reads CASSEDRSYEQYF. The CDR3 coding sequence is TGTGCCAGCAGTGAAGACAGGTCCTACGAGCAGTACTTC.

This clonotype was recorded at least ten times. The CDR3 reads CASSLRLAGSTDTQYF. The CDR3 bases are TGTGCCAGCAGTCTGCGACTAGCGGGGAGCACAGATACGCAGTATTTT. The V gene is TRBV12-3 or TRBV12-4, the J gene TRBJ2-3, with 11 positions matching TRBD2. The CDR3 is 16 residues long. V dropped 5 bases and J dropped 0; count of bases not matched to a gene: 4.

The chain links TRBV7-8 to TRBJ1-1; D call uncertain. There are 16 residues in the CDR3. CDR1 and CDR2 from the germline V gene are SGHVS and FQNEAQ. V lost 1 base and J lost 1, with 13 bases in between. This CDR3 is CASSLEGWARNTEAFF. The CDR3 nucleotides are TGTGCCAGCAGCTTAGAAGGCTGGGCCCGGAACACTGAAGCTTTCTTT. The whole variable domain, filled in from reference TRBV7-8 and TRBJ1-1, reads GAGVSQSPRYKVAKRGQDVALRCDPISGHVSLFWYQQALGQGPEFLTYFQNEAQLDKSGLPSDRFFAERPEGSVSTLKIQRTQQEDSAVYLCASSLEGWARNTEAFFGQGTRLTVV.